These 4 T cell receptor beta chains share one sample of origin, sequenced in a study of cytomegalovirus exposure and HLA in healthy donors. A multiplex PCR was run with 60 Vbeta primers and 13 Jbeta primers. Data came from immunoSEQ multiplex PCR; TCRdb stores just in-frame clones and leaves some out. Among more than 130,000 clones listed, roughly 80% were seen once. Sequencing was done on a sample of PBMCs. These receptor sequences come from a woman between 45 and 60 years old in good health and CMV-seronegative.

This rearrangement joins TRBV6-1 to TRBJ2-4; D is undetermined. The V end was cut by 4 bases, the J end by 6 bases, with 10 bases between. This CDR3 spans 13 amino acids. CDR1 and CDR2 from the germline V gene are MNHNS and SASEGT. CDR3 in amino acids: CASSGGGLNIQYF. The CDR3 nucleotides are TGTGCCAGCAGTGGCGGTGGATTAAACATTCAGTACTTC.

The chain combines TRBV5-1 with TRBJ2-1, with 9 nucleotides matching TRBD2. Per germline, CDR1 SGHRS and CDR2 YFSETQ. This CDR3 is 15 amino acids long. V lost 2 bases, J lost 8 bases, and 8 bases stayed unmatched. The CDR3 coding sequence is TGCGCCAGCAGCTTTTATAGCGGGGGCGGCGATGAGCAGTTCTTC. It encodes CASSFYSGGGDEQFF.

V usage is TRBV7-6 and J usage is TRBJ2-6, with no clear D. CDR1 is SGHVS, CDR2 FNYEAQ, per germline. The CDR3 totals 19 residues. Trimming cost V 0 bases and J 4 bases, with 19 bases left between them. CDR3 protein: CASSLASDRRVSGANVLTF. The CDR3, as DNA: TGTGCCAGCAGCTTAGCCTCCGATCGTAGAGTCTCCGGGGCCAACGTCCTGACTTTC. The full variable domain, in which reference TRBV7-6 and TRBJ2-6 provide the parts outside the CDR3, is GAGVSQSPRYKVTKRGQDVALRCDPISGHVSLYWYRQALGQGPEFLTYFNYEAQQDKSGLPNDRFSAERPEGSISTLTIQRTEQRDSAMYRCASSLASDRRVSGANVLTFGAGSRLTVL.

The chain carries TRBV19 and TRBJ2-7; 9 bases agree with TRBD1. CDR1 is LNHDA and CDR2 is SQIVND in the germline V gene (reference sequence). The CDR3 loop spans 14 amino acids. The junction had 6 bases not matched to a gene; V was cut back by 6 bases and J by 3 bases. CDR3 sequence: CASSEQGAVYEQYF. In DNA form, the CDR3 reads TGTGCCAGTAGCGAACAGGGGGCAGTCTACGAGCAGTACTTC.